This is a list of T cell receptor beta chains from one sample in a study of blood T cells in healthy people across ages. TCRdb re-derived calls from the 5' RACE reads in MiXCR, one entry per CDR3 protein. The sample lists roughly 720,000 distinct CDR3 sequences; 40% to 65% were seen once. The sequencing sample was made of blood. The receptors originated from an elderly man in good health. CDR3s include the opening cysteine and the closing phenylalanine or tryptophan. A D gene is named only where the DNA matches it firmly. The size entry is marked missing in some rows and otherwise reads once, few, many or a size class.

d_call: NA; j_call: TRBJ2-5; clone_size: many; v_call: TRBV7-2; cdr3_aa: CASSLWGTTQYF; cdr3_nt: TGTGCCAGCAGCTTATGGGGGACGACCCAGTACTTC
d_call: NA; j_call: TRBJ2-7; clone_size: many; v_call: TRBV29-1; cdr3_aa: CSVESESSNYEQYF; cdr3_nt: TGCAGCGTTGAGTCCGAGTCCTCTAACTACGAGCAGTACTTC
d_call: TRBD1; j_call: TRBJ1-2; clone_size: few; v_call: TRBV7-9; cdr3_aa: CASSLKSGQGVGYTF; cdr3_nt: TGTGCCAGCAGCTTAAAGTCCGGACAGGGGGTCGGCTACACCTTC
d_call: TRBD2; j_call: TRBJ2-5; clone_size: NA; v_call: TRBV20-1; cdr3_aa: CSASVYGTMYQETQYF; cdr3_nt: TGCAGTGCTAGTGTCTATGGGACTATGTACCAAGAGACCCAGTACTTC
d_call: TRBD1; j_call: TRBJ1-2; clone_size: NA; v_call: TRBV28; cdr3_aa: CASSSPGTDNYGYTF; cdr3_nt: TGTGCCAGCAGTTCCCCCGGGACAGACAACTATGGCTACACCTTC
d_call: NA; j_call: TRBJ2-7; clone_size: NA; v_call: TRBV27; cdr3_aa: CASSWGVEQYF; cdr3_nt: TGTGCCAGCAGTTGGGGGGTCGAGCAGTACTTC
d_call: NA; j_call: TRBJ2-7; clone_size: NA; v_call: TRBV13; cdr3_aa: CASSPRDGHSYEQYF; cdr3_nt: TGTGCCAGCAGCCCCCGGGACGGACACTCCTACGAGCAGTACTTC
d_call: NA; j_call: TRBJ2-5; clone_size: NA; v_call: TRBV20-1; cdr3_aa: CSAYSPSGGSYNEQYF; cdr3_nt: TGCAGTGCTTATTCTCCCTCGGGTGGGTCCTACAATGAGCAGTACTTC
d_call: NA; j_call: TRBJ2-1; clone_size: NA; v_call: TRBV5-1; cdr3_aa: CASSLEGGNHEQFF; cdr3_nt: TGCGCCAGCAGCTTGGAAGGGGGGAACCATGAGCAGTTCTTC
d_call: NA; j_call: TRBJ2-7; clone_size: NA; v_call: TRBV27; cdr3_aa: CASSPDALRGRYYYEQYF; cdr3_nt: TGTGCCAGCAGTCCGGACGCCTTGCGGGGACGCTACTACTACGAGCAGTACTTC
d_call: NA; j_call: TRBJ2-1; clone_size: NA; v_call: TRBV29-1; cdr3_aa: CSELSGLGSYNEQFF; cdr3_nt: TGCAGCGAACTTTCGGGTTTAGGCTCCTACAATGAGCAGTTCTTC
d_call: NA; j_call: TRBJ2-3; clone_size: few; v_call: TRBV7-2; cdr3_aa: CASSRRQGGFTDTQYF; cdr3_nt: TGTGCCAGCAGCAGACGACAAGGGGGGTTCACAGATACGCAGTATTTT
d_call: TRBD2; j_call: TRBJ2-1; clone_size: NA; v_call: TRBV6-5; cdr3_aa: CASRPGLAEGDEQFF; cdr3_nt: TGTGCCAGCAGACCGGGACTAGCGGAAGGAGACGAGCAGTTCTTC
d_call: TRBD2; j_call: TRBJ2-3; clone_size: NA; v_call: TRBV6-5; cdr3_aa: CASRPPGLRSNTQYF; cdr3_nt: TGTGCCAGCAGGCCTCCGGGACTAAGGTCGAATACGCAGTATTTT
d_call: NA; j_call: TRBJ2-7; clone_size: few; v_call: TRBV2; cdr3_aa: CASSELMGSGEQYF; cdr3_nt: TGTGCCAGCAGTGAATTAATGGGGTCGGGCGAGCAGTACTTC
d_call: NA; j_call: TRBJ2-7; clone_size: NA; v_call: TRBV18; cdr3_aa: CASSPPSGLPYEQYF; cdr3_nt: TGTGCCAGCTCACCACCAAGCGGGTTGCCCTACGAGCAGTACTTC
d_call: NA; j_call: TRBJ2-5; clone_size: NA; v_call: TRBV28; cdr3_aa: CASSPLAAAEWETQYF; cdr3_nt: TGTGCCAGCAGTCCCCTGGCGGCGGCCGAGTGGGAGACCCAGTACTTC
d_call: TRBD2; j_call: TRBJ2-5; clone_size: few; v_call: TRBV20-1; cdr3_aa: CSARPGLAGVETQYF; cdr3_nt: TGCAGTGCCAGACCAGGACTAGCGGGAGTTGAGACCCAGTACTTC
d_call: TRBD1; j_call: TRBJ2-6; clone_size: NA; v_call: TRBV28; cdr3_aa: CASSLSGQGRSGANVLTF; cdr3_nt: TGTGCCAGCAGTTTATCGGGACAGGGGCGCTCTGGGGCCAACGTCCTGACTTTC
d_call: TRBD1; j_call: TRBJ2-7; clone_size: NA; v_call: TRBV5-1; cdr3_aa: CASSLGQAYNEQYF; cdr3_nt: TGCGCCAGCAGCCTAGGACAGGCCTACAATGAGCAGTACTTC
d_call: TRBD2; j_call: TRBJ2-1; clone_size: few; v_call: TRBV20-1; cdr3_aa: CSASSGISLNEQFF; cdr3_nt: TGCAGTGCTAGCAGCGGGATTTCCCTCAATGAGCAGTTCTTC
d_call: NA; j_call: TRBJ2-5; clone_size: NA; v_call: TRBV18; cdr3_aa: CASAPPGETQYF; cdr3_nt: TGTGCCAGCGCACCACCGGGGGAGACCCAGTACTTC
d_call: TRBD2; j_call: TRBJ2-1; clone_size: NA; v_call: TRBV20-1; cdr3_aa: CSARRASGSQEQFF; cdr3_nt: TGCAGTGCTAGACGAGCTAGCGGGAGTCAGGAGCAGTTCTTC
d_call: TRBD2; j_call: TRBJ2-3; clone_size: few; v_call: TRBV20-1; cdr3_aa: CSAHPGLAGGDTQYF; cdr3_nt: TGCAGTGCACACCCGGGACTAGCGGGAGGCGATACGCAGTATTTT
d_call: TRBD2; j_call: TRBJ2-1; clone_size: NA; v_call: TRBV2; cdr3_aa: CAGRAGGPGYEQFF; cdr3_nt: TGTGCCGGACGAGCGGGAGGGCCTGGGTATGAGCAGTTCTTC
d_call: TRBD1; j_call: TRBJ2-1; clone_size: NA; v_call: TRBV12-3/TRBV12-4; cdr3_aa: CASSRGQGVYNEQFF; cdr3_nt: TGTGCCAGCAGCAGAGGACAGGGGGTCTACAATGAGCAGTTCTTC
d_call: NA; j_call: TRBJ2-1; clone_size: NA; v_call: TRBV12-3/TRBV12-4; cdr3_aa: CASSETGAEQFF; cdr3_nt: TGTGCCAGCAGCGAGACGGGGGCTGAGCAGTTCTTC
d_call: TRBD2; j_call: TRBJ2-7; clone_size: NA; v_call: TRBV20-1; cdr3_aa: CSARDLGGVLASYEQYF; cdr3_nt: TGCAGTGCTAGAGATCTGGGGGGGGTCCTAGCGTCCTACGAGCAGTACTTC
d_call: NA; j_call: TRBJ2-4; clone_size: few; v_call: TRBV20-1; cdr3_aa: CSATLTGTRENIQYF; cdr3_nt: TGCAGTGCTACTCTCACCGGGACCAGAGAAAACATTCAGTACTTC
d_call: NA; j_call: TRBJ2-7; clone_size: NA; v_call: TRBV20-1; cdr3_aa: CSVGGWSSYEQYF; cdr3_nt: TGCAGTGTCGGGGGCTGGAGCTCCTACGAGCAGTACTTC
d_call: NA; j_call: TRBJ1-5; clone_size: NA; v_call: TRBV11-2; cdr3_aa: CASSPAGADNQPQHF; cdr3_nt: TGTGCCAGCAGCCCAGCGGGGGCTGACAATCAGCCCCAGCATTTT
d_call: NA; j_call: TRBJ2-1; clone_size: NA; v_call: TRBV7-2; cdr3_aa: CASSLVLEQFF; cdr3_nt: TGTGCCAGCAGCTTAGTACTTGAGCAGTTCTTC
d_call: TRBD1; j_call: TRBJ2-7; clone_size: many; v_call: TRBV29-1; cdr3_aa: CSARTGRSYEQYF; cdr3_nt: TGCAGCGCCCGGACAGGGCGCTCCTACGAGCAGTACTTC
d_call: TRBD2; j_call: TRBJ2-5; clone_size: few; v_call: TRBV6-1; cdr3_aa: CASSAGLAGGQDGTQYF; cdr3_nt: TGTGCCAGCAGTGCGGGACTAGCGGGAGGGCAGGACGGGACCCAGTACTTC
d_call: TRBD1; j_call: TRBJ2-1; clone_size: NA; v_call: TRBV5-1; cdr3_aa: CASSPGQTAYNEQFF; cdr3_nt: TGCGCCAGCAGCCCGGGACAGACTGCCTACAATGAGCAGTTCTTC
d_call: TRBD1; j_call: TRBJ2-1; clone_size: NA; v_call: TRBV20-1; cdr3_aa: CSARVTGQGINEQFF; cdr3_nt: TGCAGTGCTAGAGTTACCGGACAGGGAATAAATGAGCAGTTCTTC
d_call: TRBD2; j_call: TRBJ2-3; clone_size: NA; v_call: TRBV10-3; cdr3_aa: CATGGTSGVTDTQYF; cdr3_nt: TGTGCCACCGGCGGGACTAGCGGAGTCACAGATACGCAGTATTTT
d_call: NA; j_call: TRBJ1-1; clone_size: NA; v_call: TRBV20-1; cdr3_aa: CSARVDTLNTEAFF; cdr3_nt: TGCAGTGCTAGGGTCGACACCCTGAACACTGAAGCTTTCTTT
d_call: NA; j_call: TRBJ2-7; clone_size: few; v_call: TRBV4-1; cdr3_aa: CASSQNMKVVFLDEQYF; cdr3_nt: TGCGCCAGCAGCCAAAATATGAAAGTGGTCTTCCTTGACGAGCAGTACTTC
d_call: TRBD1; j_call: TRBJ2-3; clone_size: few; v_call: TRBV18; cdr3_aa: CASYPTGGQRYAYF; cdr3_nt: TGTGCCAGCTACCCAACAGGGGGCCAAAGATACGCGTATTTT
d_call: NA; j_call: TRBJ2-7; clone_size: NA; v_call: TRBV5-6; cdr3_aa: CASSSGRGLEQYF; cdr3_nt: TGTGCCAGCAGCTCGGGTCGGGGTCTCGAGCAGTACTTC
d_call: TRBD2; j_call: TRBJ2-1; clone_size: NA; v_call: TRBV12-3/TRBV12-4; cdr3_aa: CASSRGGTRGVEQFF; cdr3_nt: TGTGCCAGCAGTCGAGGGGGGACTAGGGGGGTAGAGCAGTTCTTC
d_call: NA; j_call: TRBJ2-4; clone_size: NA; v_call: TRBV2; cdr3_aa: CASRRVLSGIQYF; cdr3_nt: TGTGCCAGCAGGCGGGTGCTCTCGGGCATTCAGTACTTC
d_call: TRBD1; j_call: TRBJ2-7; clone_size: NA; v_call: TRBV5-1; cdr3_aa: CASSLGGTGDAYEQYF; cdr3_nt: TGCGCCAGCAGCCTAGGAGGGACAGGGGACGCCTACGAGCAGTACTTC
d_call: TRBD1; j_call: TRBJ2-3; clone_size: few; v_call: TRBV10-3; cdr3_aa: CAISESRDSYTDTQYF; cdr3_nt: TGTGCCATCAGTGAGTCCCGGGACAGCTACACAGATACGCAGTATTTT
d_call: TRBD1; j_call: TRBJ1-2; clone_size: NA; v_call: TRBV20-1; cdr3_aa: CSASPTGTGKYYGYTF; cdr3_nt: TGCAGTGCTAGTCCTACCGGGACAGGGAAGTACTATGGCTACACCTTC
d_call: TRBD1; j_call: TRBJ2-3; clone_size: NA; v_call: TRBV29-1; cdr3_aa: CSVRGQGADTQYF; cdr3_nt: TGCAGCGTTAGGGGACAGGGAGCAGATACGCAGTATTTT
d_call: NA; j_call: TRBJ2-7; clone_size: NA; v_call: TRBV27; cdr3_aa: CASSLMASVSYEQYF; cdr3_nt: TGTGCCAGCAGTTTAATGGCTAGCGTATCCTACGAGCAGTACTTC
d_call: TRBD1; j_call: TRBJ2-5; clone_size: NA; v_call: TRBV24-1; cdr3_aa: CATSEGQGISEQYF; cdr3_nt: TGTGCCACCAGCGAGGGACAGGGGATTAGTGAGCAGTACTTC
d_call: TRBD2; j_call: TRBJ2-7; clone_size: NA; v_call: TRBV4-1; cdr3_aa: CASSHDIEGTSGNSYEQYF; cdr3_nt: TGCGCCAGCAGCCATGATATAGAGGGGACTAGCGGGAACTCCTACGAGCAGTACTTC
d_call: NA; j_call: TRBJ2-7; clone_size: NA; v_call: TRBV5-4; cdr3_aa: CASSSFTEQYF; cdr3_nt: TGTGCCAGCAGCTCTTTTACCGAGCAGTACTTC
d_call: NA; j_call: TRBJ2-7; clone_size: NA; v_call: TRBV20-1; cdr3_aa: CSARRGAGEQYF; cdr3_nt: TGCAGTGCTCGTAGGGGGGCGGGCGAGCAGTACTTC
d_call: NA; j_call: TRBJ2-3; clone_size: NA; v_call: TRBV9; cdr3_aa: CASSASSATWRSTDTQYF; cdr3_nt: TGTGCCAGCAGCGCCAGTTCCGCGACGTGGAGAAGCACAGATACGCAGTATTTT
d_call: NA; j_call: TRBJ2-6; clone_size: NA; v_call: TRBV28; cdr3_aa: CASSLSGPSGANVLTF; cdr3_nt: TGTGCCAGCAGTTTGTCTGGGCCCTCTGGGGCCAACGTCCTGACTTTC
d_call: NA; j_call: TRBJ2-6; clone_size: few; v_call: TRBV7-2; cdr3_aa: CASSLAGTSSGANVLTF; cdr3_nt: TGTGCCAGCAGCTTAGCGGGAACGAGCTCTGGGGCCAACGTCCTGACTTTC
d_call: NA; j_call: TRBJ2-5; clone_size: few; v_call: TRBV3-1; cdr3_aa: CASSRPGQETQYF; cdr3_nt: TGTGCCAGCAGCCGACCGGGACAAGAGACCCAGTACTTC
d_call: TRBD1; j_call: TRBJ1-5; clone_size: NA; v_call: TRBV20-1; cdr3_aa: CSARPDRTYNQPQHF; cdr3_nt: TGCAGTGCCAGACCGGACAGGACGTACAATCAGCCCCAGCATTTT
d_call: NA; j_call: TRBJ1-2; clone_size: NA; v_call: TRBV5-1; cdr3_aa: CASSLTMPRQGHGYTF; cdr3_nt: TGCGCCAGCAGCTTGACGATGCCAAGGCAGGGGCATGGCTACACCTTC
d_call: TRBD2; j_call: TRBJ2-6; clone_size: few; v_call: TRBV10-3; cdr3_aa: CATQGGSLPGANVLTF; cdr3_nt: TGTGCCACCCAGGGCGGGAGTCTCCCTGGGGCCAACGTCCTGACTTTC
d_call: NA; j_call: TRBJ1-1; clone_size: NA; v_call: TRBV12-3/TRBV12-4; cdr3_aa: CASSSSESRAFF; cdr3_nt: TGTGCCAGCAGTTCTTCAGAGAGTCGAGCTTTCTTT